This TCR beta chain was recorded in a study of glioma-infiltrating T cells after dendritic cell vaccination. Study-level findings and limits: TCR clonality showed no direct relationship with survival.

Stated time point: after dendritic cell vaccination, including at tumor progression/relapse. Fresh-frozen tumor tissue and more than two years of survival data were available for all. Germline CDR1 LNHDA, CDR2 SQIVND (reference sequence). Trimming left V 5 bases short and J 1 base short, with 6 bases between. The CDR3 loop spans 13 amino acids. Amplification used 60 V beta primers and 13 J beta primers. Sequenced by immunoSEQ multiplex PCR; TCRdb stores in-frame clones only, minus some. The data hold 90,000 to 110,000 clones, with 90% observed a single time. This clone is a singleton in its sample. The antigen remains undetermined.

The material sequenced was blood, taken after dendritic cell vaccination. The sequence derives from a human donor with glioblastoma. This sequence joins TRBV19 and TRBJ1-5; the D is unclear. The DNA for the CDR3 is TGTGCCAGTAGTTCAGCGAGCAATCAGCCCCAGCATTTT. This codes for CASSSASNQPQHF.